This TCR beta chain emerged from a study of shared clonotypes between healthy human individuals. As concerns this clone: Its antigen is not identified.

Authors' processing steps: Junction-only immunoSEQ data arrived without quality scores, meaning filtering differed. Only in-frame clones appear in the TCRdb table, and some are missing; sequencing was by immunoSEQ multiplex PCR. The V and J calls and clone size were taken over from that table, and D and trimming were inferred from the DNA. The sample consists of about 2.1 million clones, around 93% of them appearing once. Naive CD8 cells, CD45RO-negative and positively selected for CCR7, excluded terminally differentiated effector memory CD45RA+ cells. Germline CDR1 reads SEHNR; CDR2 reads FQNEAQ (reference sequence). Trimming stripped 8 bases from V and 1 base from J, with 12 bases between. This CDR3 region has 14 residues. Notes on the study in general: All-four-donor shared clonotypes had higher generation probabilities than non-shared clonotypes did.

This clonotype was obtained from a man aged 18 to 30 in good health. Some clones in this sample may be carry-over from other donors' samples. The sample comprised naive CD8+ T cells from PBMCs. The V call is TRBV7-9, the J call TRBJ2-1; TRBD1 or TRBD2 may be the D gene (5 bases each). In nucleotides, the CDR3 is TGTGCCAGCGGGGGTCCGGTTTCCTACAATGAGCAGTTCTTC. Protein: CASGGPVSYNEQFF. Supplemented by reference TRBV7-9 and TRBJ2-1, the full variable domain reads DTGVSQNPRHKITKRGQNVTFRCDPISEHNRLYWYRQTLGQGPEFLTYFQNEAQLEKSRLLSDRFSAERPKGSFSTLEIQRTEQGDSAMYLCASGGPVSYNEQFFGPGTRLTVL.